Listed here are 8 T cell receptor beta chains from one sample, sequenced in a study of blood T cell repertoires in COVID-19. Assay: immunoSEQ multiplex PCR; the TCRdb copy retains only in-frame clones and omits some. The sample carries approximately 260,000 clones, 87% recorded once. Sequenced input: peripheral blood. The source is a man aged 55-75 years who had recovered from COVID-19.

The V gene is TRBV3-1 (or the pseudogene TRBV3-2), the J gene TRBJ2-3; D perhaps matches TRBD1 (6 bases). The V and J ends lost 3 bases and 3 bases respectively, with 13 bases between them. Germline-derived CDR1 and CDR2 are LGHDT and YNNKEL (reference sequence). There are 15 residues in the CDR3. The CDR3 protein is CASSHRTVGTDTQYF. CDR3 DNA: TGTGCCAGCAGCCACAGGACAGTAGGTACAGATACGCAGTATTTT.

V and J are TRBV21-1 and TRBJ2-7; no check of the table's D call, TRBD1, against the DNA was made. TRBV21-1 constitutes a pseudogene. The CDR3 spans 15 residues. The CDR3 sequence is CASSRWDRSSYEQYV. The CDR3 DNA sequence: TGTGCCAGCAGCAGATGGGACAGGAGCTCCTACGAGCAGTACGTC.

The chain combines TRBV6-2 or TRBV6-3 with TRBJ2-3; 7 bases map to TRBD2. The CDR3 consists of 18 residues. Per germline, CDR1 MNHEY and CDR2 SVGEGT. V lost 4 bases, J lost 0 bases, and 13 bases stayed unmatched. CDR3 amino acids: CASSSRGIGRGSTDTQYF. Here the CDR3 DNA reads TGTGCCAGCAGTTCGCGTGGGATTGGGCGGGGGAGCACAGATACGCAGTATTTT.

The sample holds a few counts of this clone. The rearrangement uses TRBV7-9 and TRBJ2-2, with a possible D match to TRBD1 (6 bases). Trimming removed 3 bases at V and 6 bases at J, with 11 bases between. The CDR3 loop spans 14 amino acids. CDR1 SEHNR and CDR2 FQNEAQ come from the germline V gene (reference sequence). This chain's CDR3 is CASSFYRVPGELFF. CDR3 DNA sequence: TGTGCCAGCAGCTTTTACAGGGTTCCCGGGGAGCTGTTTTTT.

The rearrangement joins TRBV5-6 to TRBJ2-2; 10 bases fit TRBD2. Per germline, CDR1 SGHDT and CDR2 YYEEEE. The junction had 3 bases not matched to a gene; V was cut back by 0 bases and J by 4 bases. There are 16 residues in the CDR3. The CDR3 loop is CASSLATSGATGELFF. DNA of the CDR3: TGTGCCAGCAGCTTGGCCACTAGCGGGGCCACCGGGGAGCTGTTTTTT.

The chain combines TRBV10-3 with TRBJ1-1, with D uncertain. CDR1 is ENHRY, CDR2 SYGVKD, per germline. Trimming removed 4 bases from V and 1 base from J, with 10 bases in between. The CDR3 runs 14 residues. Written as DNA, the CDR3 is TGTGCCATCAGTGGAGGCAGTCGGAACACTGAAGCTTTCTTT. Protein sequence: CAISGGSRNTEAFF.

The CDR3 here is CASSLSGGQGTQYF. The CDR3 nucleotides read TGTGCCAGCAGTCTTAGCGGGGGGCAAGGGACGCAGTATTTT. The rearrangement joins TRBV3-1 (or the pseudogene TRBV3-2) to TRBJ2-3, with 10 bases that match TRBD2. In germline, CDR1 is LGHDT, CDR2 YNNKEL (reference sequence). With 6 bases clipped from V and 9 bases from J, the junction kept 9 bases outside the gene matches. This CDR3 has 14 residues.

The table lists this clone with a few counts. This rearrangement joins TRBV4-1 to TRBJ1-5; tentatively, D is TRBD1 (5 bases). V lost 0 bases and J lost 8, with 11 bases in between. Germline lookup yields CDR1 MGHRA and CDR2 YSYEKL. The CDR3 is 14 amino acids. As DNA, the CDR3 is TGCGCCAGCAGCCAAGATCGGGGGGGTAAGCCCCAGCATTTT. Translation gives CASSQDRGGKPQHF.